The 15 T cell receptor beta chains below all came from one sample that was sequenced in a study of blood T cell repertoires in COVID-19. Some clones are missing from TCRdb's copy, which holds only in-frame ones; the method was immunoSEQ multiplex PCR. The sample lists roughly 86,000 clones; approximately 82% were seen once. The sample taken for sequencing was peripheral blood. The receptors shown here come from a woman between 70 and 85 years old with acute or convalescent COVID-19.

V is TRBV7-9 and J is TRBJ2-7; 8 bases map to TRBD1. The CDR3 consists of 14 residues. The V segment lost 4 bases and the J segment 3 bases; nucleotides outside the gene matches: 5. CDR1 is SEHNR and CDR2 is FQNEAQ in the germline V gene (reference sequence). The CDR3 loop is CASSWGTGDYEQYF. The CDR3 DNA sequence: TGTGCCAGCAGCTGGGGGACAGGAGACTACGAGCAGTACTTC.

The CDR3 DNA follows: TGTGCCAGCTCACGGACCATCGATACAGGGGATGGGGCTGAAGCTTTCTTT. It encodes CASSRTIDTGDGAEAFF. The genes are TRBV18 and TRBJ1-1; 7 bases are shared with TRBD1. This CDR3 has 17 residues. J gave up 6 bases and V 4 bases, and 17 bases lay outside the gene matches. Germline CDR1 and CDR2: KGHSH and LQKENI.

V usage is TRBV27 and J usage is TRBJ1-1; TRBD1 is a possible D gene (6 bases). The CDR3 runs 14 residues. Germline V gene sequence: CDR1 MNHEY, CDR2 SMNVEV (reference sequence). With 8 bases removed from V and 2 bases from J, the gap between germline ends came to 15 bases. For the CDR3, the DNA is TGTGCCAGCCGGAAAGGGGGTACCAACACTGAAGCTTTCTTT. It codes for CASRKGGTNTEAFF.

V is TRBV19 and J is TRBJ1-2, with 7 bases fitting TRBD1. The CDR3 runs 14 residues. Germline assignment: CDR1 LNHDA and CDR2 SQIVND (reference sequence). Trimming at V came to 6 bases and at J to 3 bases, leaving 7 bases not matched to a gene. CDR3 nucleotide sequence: TGTGCCAGTAGCACCCGACAGGGTCACTATGGCTACACCTTC. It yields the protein CASSTRQGHYGYTF. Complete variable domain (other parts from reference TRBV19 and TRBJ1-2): DGGITQSPKYLFRKEGQNVTLSCEQNLNHDAMYWYRQDPGQGLRLIYYSQIVNDFQKGDIAEGYSVSREKKESFPLTVTSAQKNPTAFYLCASSTRQGHYGYTFGSGTRLTVV.

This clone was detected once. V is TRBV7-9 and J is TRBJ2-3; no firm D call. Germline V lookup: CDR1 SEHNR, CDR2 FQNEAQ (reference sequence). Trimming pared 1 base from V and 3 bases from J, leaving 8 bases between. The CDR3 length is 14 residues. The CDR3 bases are TGTGCCAGCAGCTTAGGCAGTATGACAGATACGCAGTATTTT. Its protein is CASSLGSMTDTQYF.

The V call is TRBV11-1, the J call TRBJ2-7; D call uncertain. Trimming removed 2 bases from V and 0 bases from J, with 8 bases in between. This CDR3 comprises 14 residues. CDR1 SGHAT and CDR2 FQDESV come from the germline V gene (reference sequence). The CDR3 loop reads CASSLNFRSYEQYF. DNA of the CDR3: TGTGCCAGCAGCTTAAACTTCCGCTCCTACGAGCAGTACTTC.

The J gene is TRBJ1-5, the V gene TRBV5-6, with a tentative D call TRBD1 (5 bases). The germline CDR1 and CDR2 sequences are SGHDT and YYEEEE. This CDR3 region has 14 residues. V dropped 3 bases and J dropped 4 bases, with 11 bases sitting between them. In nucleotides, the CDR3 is TGTGCCAGCAGCTCGGCAGGGTTGAATCAGCCCCAGCATTTT. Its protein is CASSSAGLNQPQHF.

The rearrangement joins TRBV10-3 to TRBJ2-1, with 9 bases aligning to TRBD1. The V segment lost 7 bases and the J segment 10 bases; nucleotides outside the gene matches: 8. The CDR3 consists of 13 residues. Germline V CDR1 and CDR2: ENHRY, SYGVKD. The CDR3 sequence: CAIKQTGGGEQFF. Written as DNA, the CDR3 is TGTGCCATCAAACAAACAGGGGGCGGAGAGCAGTTCTTC.

The CDR3 loop reads CASSFTGGTEAFF. The CDR3, as DNA: TGTGCCAGCAGTTTCACAGGGGGCACTGAAGCTTTCTTT. V gene TRBV7-9 combines with J gene TRBJ1-1, with 8 bases fitting TRBD1. Germline V gene sequence: CDR1 SEHNR, CDR2 FQNEAQ (reference sequence). The CDR3 is 13 residues long. V dropped 6 bases and J dropped 4; count of bases not matched to a gene: 4.

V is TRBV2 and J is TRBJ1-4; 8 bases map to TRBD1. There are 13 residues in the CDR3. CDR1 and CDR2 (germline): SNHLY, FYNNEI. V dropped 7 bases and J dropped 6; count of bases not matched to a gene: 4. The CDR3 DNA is TGTGCCAGCACCGGGACAGGACATGAAAAACTGTTTTTT. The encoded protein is CASTGTGHEKLFF.

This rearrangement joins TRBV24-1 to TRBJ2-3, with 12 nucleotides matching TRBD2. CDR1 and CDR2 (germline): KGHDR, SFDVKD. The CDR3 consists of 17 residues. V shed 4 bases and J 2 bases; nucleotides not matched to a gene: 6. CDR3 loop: CATSEPLAGGTTDTQYF. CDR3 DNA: TGTGCCACCAGTGAACCTCTAGCGGGGGGGACCACAGATACGCAGTATTTT.

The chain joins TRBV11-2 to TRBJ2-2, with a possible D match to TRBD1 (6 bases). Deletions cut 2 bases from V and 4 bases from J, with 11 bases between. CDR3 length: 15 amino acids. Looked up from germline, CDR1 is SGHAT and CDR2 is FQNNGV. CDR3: CASSLQPGATGELFF. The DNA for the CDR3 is TGTGCCAGCAGCTTACAGCCAGGGGCCACCGGGGAGCTGTTTTTT.

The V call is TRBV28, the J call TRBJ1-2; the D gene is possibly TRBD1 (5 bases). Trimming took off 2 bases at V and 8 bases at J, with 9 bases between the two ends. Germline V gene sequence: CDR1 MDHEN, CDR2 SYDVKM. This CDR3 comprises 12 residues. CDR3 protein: CASSLTGRGYTF. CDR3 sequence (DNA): TGTGCCAGCAGTTTAACAGGACGCGGCTACACCTTC.

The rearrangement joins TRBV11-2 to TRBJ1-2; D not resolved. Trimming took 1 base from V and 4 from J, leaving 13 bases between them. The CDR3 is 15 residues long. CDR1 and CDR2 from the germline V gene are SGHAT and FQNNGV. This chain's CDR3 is CASSLGSGLTYGYTF. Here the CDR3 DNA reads TGTGCCAGCAGCTTAGGTTCTGGACTGACCTATGGCTACACCTTC.

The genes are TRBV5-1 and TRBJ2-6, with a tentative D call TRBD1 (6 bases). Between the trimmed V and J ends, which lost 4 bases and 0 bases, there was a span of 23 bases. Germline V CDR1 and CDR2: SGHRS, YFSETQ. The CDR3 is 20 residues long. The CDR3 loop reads CASSPGPDRTFFSGANVLTF. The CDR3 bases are TGCGCCAGCAGCCCGGGGCCCGACAGGACGTTCTTCTCTGGGGCCAACGTCCTGACTTTC.